What follows is one TCR beta chain and its context. The antigen remains undetermined. This sample is drawn from a study of T cell repertoires in cytomegalovirus infection. CDR1 and CDR2 from the germline V gene are LNHDA and SQIVND (reference sequence). The CDR3 is made up of 15 amino acids. V lost 2 bases to trimming and J lost 7 bases, with 18 bases between them. Each CDR3 protein gets one entry after TCRdb re-called the reads with MiXCR. The sample carries about half a million distinct CDR3 sequences, around 35% recorded once. The clonotype comes from a human donor in good health (CMV status not recorded). Some clones in this sample may be carry-over from other donors' samples. This specimen was cultured PBMCs, taken from culture after CMV antigen stimulation. The chain employs TRBV19 and TRBJ2-7, with D possibly being TRBD1 or TRBD2 (5 bases each). The CDR3 spells CASSITPRVPGEQYV. Here the CDR3 DNA reads TGTGCCAGTAGTATAACCCCCAGGGTCCCGGGGGAGCAGTACGTC.